What follows are 5 T cell receptor beta chains derived from one specimen sequenced in a study of T cell responses to AZD1222 COVID-19 vaccine. Measured with immunoSEQ multiplex PCR; TCRdb has only the in-frame clones, and not every one. The sample lists about 200,000 clones, about 94% occurring once. This sample comprised peripheral blood, obtained 28 days after the second dose of the MenACWY control vaccine. The receptor set was obtained from an adult who received the MenACWY meningococcal vaccine as a control.

This chain connects TRBV25-1 to TRBJ1-4, with 7 bases aligning to TRBD1. The CDR3 is 13 amino acids. The junction had 4 bases not matched to a gene; V was cut back by 4 bases and J by 8 bases. In germline, CDR1 is MGHDK, CDR2 SYGVNS. For the CDR3, the DNA is TGTGCCAGCAGTGGACAGGGTGAGGAAAAACTGTTTTTT. Protein product: CASSGQGEEKLFF.

The gene calls are TRBV29-1 and TRBJ1-2; TRBD1 is a possible D gene (5 bases). The germline V gene encodes CDR1 SQVTM and CDR2 ANQGSEA. V was trimmed by 5 bases and J by 4 bases, leaving 20 bases between them. This CDR3 spans 15 amino acids. The CDR3 bases are TGCAGCGTTCTCCCCCTGGGGGATTCCTCCTATGGCTACACCTTC. The encoded protein is CSVLPLGDSSYGYTF. The whole variable domain, filled in from reference TRBV29-1 and TRBJ1-2, reads SAVISQKPSRDICQRGTSLTIQCQVDSQVTMMFWYRQQPGQSLTLIATANQGSEATYESGFVIDKFPISRPNLTFSTLTVSNMSPEDSSIYLCSVLPLGDSSYGYTFGSGTRLTVV.

The genes are TRBV10-3 and TRBJ2-5; D ambiguous. The CDR3 has 12 residues. Trimming took off 4 bases at V and 1 base at J, with 4 bases between the two ends. Looked up from germline, CDR1 is ENHRY and CDR2 is SYGVKD. The CDR3 loop is CAISGSQETQYF. CDR3 nucleotides: TGTGCCATCAGTGGCAGCCAAGAGACCCAGTACTTC.

The chain's CDR3 is CASTTGLTYEQYF. The DNA for the CDR3 is TGTGCCAGCACGACAGGGCTGACCTACGAGCAGTACTTC. This chain links TRBV12-3 or TRBV12-4 with TRBJ2-7; 7 nucleotides match TRBD1. This CDR3 contains 13 residues. V shed 7 bases and J 2 bases; nucleotides not matched to a gene: 5.

This clone showed up just once. For the CDR3, the DNA is TGTGCCAGCAGCTCGGGCCCCAACCCCTATGGCTACACCTTC. Translating it yields CASSSGPNPYGYTF. V usage is TRBV7-6 and J usage is TRBJ1-2; D is unresolved. Per germline, CDR1 SGHVS and CDR2 FNYEAQ. CDR3 size: 14 residues. Trimming pared 4 bases from V and 4 bases from J, leaving 13 bases between. The whole variable domain, filled in from reference TRBV7-6 and TRBJ1-2, reads GAGVSQSPRYKVTKRGQDVALRCDPISGHVSLYWYRQALGQGPEFLTYFNYEAQQDKSGLPNDRFSAERPEGSISTLTIQRTEQRDSAMYRCASSSGPNPYGYTFGSGTRLTVV.